This T cell receptor (beta chain) was obtained from a study of OX40 agonist ivuxolimab in advanced cancers. Notes on the study in general: On average, CD8+ T cells showed a greater number of expanded clones than CD4+.

This clone occurred once. Its specificity is not known. Assay: immunoSEQ multiplex PCR; the TCRdb copy retains only in-frame clones and omits some. This table holds roughly 100,000 clones, around 91% found once. The germline gives CDR1 MNHEY, CDR2 SMNVEV (reference sequence). The CDR3 length is 15 residues. V lost 0 bases and J 8 bases, leaving 16 bases between the germline ends. Sequenced material: CD4+ or CD8+ T cells sorted from blood, taken in a trial of the OX40 agonist ivuxolimab. The source of this sequence is an adult with an advanced solid tumor such as melanoma, head and neck, liver or kidney cancer. The chain joins TRBV27 to TRBJ1-2; TRBD1 is a possible D gene (5 bases). Written as DNA, the CDR3 is TGTGCCAGCAGTTTATCGAAGGGGCTCCCCGGAGGCTACACCTTC. It translates to CASSLSKGLPGGYTF.